A selection of T cell receptor beta chains follows, all from one sample in a study of blood T cell repertoires in COVID-19. The table came from immunoSEQ multiplex PCR; TCRdb's copy has only in-frame clones and leaves some out. The sample carries tens of thousands of clones, more than 70% recorded once. Sequences were obtained from peripheral blood. The receptors shown here come from a man between 60 and 70 years old with active or convalescent COVID-19. CDR3s include the opening cysteine and the closing phenylalanine or tryptophan. The D gene is left open where the match is weak. Where a row states a size, it is once, few, many or the class of an expanded clone; other rows omit it.

clone_size: -
v_call: TRBV5-8
j_call: TRBJ2-5
d_call: TRBD1
cdr3_nt: TGTGCCAGCAGCTTACGCCACAGGGGATCCCCGCGGGAGACCCAGTACTTC
cdr3_aa: CASSLRHRGSPRETQYF

clone_size: -
v_call: TRBV3-1/TRBV3-2
j_call: TRBJ1-2
d_call: -
cdr3_nt: TGTGCCAGCGGCGGTAGCAACTATGGCTACACCTTC
cdr3_aa: CASGGSNYGYTF

clone_size: -
v_call: TRBV9
j_call: TRBJ2-1
d_call: -
cdr3_nt: TGTGCCAGCACACCAGGGGGGACAGACAATGAGCAGTTCTTC
cdr3_aa: CASTPGGTDNEQFF

clone_size: -
v_call: TRBV7-7
j_call: TRBJ1-5
d_call: -
cdr3_nt: TGTGCTAGCAGCTTCACGTCTAAAAGGGGCAGGATAGGACAGCCCCAGCATTTT
cdr3_aa: CASSFTSKRGRIGQPQHF

clone_size: -
v_call: TRBV20-1
j_call: TRBJ2-1
d_call: TRBD2
cdr3_nt: TGCAGTGCTAGTCATCGCCTAGCGGGCAACTACAATGAGCAGTTCTTC
cdr3_aa: CSASHRLAGNYNEQFF

clone_size: -
v_call: TRBV4-1
j_call: TRBJ2-3
d_call: TRBD2
cdr3_nt: TGCGCCAGCAGCCAAGATCGAAATAGCGGGGGGGCGGGTGCAGATACGCAGTATTTT
cdr3_aa: CASSQDRNSGGAGADTQYF

clone_size: -
v_call: TRBV10-3
j_call: TRBJ2-2
d_call: TRBD2
cdr3_nt: TGTGCCATCAGTGAGGGGGGGGAAAGGGAGCTGTTTTTT
cdr3_aa: CAISEGGERELFF

clone_size: -
v_call: TRBV5-1
j_call: TRBJ1-4
d_call: -
cdr3_nt: TGCGCCAGCAGCTTGGGTGGACAGTGGAATGAAAAACTGTTTTTT
cdr3_aa: CASSLGGQWNEKLFF

clone_size: few
v_call: TRBV5-1
j_call: TRBJ1-1
d_call: -
cdr3_nt: TGCGCCAGCAGCATGGGACAAAACACTGAAGCTTTCTTT
cdr3_aa: CASSMGQNTEAFF

clone_size: -
v_call: TRBV5-4
j_call: TRBJ2-3
d_call: TRBD1
cdr3_nt: TGTGCCAGCAGCAGTGGACAGGGGGATACGCAGTATTTT
cdr3_aa: CASSSGQGDTQYF

clone_size: -
v_call: TRBV6-1
j_call: TRBJ1-6
d_call: -
cdr3_nt: TGTGCCAGCAGTGAGCGATCCTCCTATAATTCACCCCTCCACTTT
cdr3_aa: CASSERSSYNSPLHF

clone_size: few
v_call: TRBV9
j_call: TRBJ1-1
d_call: -
cdr3_nt: TGTGCCAGCAGGGTAGGGGCTCAAGGTAACACTGAAGCTTTCTTT
cdr3_aa: CASRVGAQGNTEAFF

clone_size: -
v_call: TRBV7-8
j_call: TRBJ2-7
d_call: TRBD2
cdr3_nt: TGTGCCAGCAGCCCGTCTAGCGGGGTCAGCTCCTACGAGCAGTACTTC
cdr3_aa: CASSPSSGVSSYEQYF

clone_size: once
v_call: TRBV19
j_call: TRBJ1-1
d_call: TRBD1
cdr3_nt: TGTGCCAGTAGTGCGGACAGGGGGTTGGGGAACACTGAAGCTTTCTTT
cdr3_aa: CASSADRGLGNTEAFF